Shown below are 2 T cell receptor beta chains from a single sample sequenced in a study of breast tumors, draining lymph nodes, adjacent tissues. TCRdb re-derived calls from the multiplex PCR reads in MiXCR, one entry per CDR3 protein. The sample has around 70,000 distinct CDR3 sequences; 43% are singletons. Sequenced material: breast tumor tissue. These receptors all stem from a female donor with breast cancer. Some clones in this sample may be carry-over from other donors' samples.

This clonotype was counted ten times or more. The chain uses TRBV20-1 and TRBJ2-7, with 11 bases aligning to TRBD2. The CDR3 spans 14 residues. CDR1 is DFQATT and CDR2 is SNEGSKA in the germline V gene (reference sequence). Trimming at V came to 5 bases and at J to 1 base, leaving 4 bases not matched to a gene. The CDR3 DNA follows: TGCAGTGCTTTAGCGGGAGGGGGATCCTACGAGCAGTACTTC. It encodes CSALAGGGSYEQYF.

The chain recombines TRBV20-1 with TRBJ2-1; D is perhaps TRBD2 (5 bases). The CDR3 has 12 amino acids. The germline V gene has CDR1 DFQATT and CDR2 SNEGSKA (reference sequence). The germline V and J ends were trimmed by 3 bases and 2 bases, with 5 bases remaining between them. CDR3 in amino acids: CSASGAYNEQFF. The CDR3 region has the DNA TGCAGTGCTAGCGGGGCCTACAATGAGCAGTTCTTC.